These 28 T cell receptor beta chains originate from one sample sequenced in a study of regulatory T cells in long-lasting Graves disease (dated by TCRdb to the early 2020s). This specimen's time point label, per the study, means: newly diagnosed GD, antithyroid drugs for less than 3 months. For both TCR sequencing and RNA sequencing, RNA was extracted from PBMCs in TRIzol. Library construction relied on multiplex PCR. Reads for this sample came from an Illumina HiSeq 4000. CDR3 regions were amplified by Arm-PCR with iRepertoire HTBI primers to construct TCR beta libraries. The public reads were reprocessed in TCRdb via fastp at Q25 and MiXCR, keeping in-frame beta chains. All rows with the same CDR3 protein become a single entry with the most common DNA and genes. The sample records roughly 500,000 distinct CDR3 sequences, around an eighth of which are singletons. 10% of the sample is in the top ten clones.

The data also belong to a second study, concerning T cells in Graves' hyperthyroidism and ophthalmopathy.

This sample comprised peripheral blood mononuclear cells (PBMCs), obtained at new diagnosis, from a patient treated with antithyroid drugs. The receptors here all came from a man under 40 with Graves disease. Donor details come from another sample of the same person, matched by shared clones.

This clonotype was recorded at least ten times. This chain connects TRBV10-3 to TRBJ2-1, with D perhaps TRBD1 or TRBD2 (5 bases each). V shed 4 bases and J shed 0 bases, with 16 bases lying between them. CDR3 length: 17 amino acids. The germline gives CDR1 ENHRY, CDR2 SYGVKD. CDR3: CAISALGADSSYNEQFF. The CDR3 region has the DNA TGTGCCATCAGTGCCCTCGGGGCTGACAGCTCCTACAATGAGCAGTTCTTC.

With regard to this clonotype: A read error is likely, as this CDR3 ends without the conserved phenylalanine or tryptophan. It is unclear where the CDR3 begins or ends on the DNA, so no DNA is shown, and the CDR3 is as TCRdb lists it. The chain combines TRBV3-1 with TRBJ2-4; the table's D call, TRBD2, has no DNA check behind it. The CDR3 is 13 amino acids in total, end residues counted. Germline V gene data show CDR1 as LGHDT and CDR2 as YNNKEL (reference sequence). The CDR3 region is CASSQVGEQYFGP.

This clonotype was detected ten times or more. The rearrangement links TRBV12-3 or TRBV12-4 to TRBJ2-5; 8 nucleotides match TRBD2. V lost 6 bases and J lost 4; bases outside the gene matches: 7. This CDR3 has 14 amino acids. The CDR3 protein is CASRPLAGGETQYF. The CDR3 coding sequence is TGTGCCAGCAGACCTCTAGCGGGTGGAGAGACCCAGTACTTC.

Only a few counts were recorded for this clonotype. The J gene is TRBJ1-2, the V gene TRBV7-9, with D unclear. The V gene's germline CDR1 is SEHNR and CDR2 FQNEAQ (reference sequence). The length of the CDR3 is 15 residues. V gave up 4 bases and J gave up 6 bases, with 18 bases separating them. The CDR3 sequence is CASSSRVPIRDGYTF. The CDR3 DNA sequence: TGTGCCAGCAGCTCTCGGGTACCTATCCGGGATGGCTACACCTTC. The variable domain in full, completed from reference TRBV7-9 and TRBJ1-2, reads DTGVSQNPRHKITKRGQNVTFRCDPISEHNRLYWYRQTLGQGPEFLTYFQNEAQLEKSRLLSDRFSAERPKGSFSTLEIQRTEQGDSAMYLCASSSRVPIRDGYTFGSGTRLTVV.

This clonotype was observed at least ten times. The gene calls are TRBV12-3 or TRBV12-4 and TRBJ2-3; D remains ambiguous. V gave up 4 bases and J gave up 2 bases, with 7 bases separating them. The CDR3 extends over 13 amino acids. This CDR3 is CASSWRTTDTQYF. CDR3 nucleotides: TGTGCCAGCAGTTGGCGAACCACAGATACGCAGTATTTT.

This clonotype was recorded at least ten times. The chain recombines TRBV2 with TRBJ2-1; 8 bases are shared with TRBD1. The CDR3 is 15 residues long. Germline V CDR1 and CDR2: SNHLY, FYNNEI. With 5 bases clipped from V and 4 bases from J, the junction kept 7 bases outside the gene matches. The DNA for the CDR3 is TGTGCCAGCAGTCTCCAGGGGGCATATTACAATGAGCAGTTCTTC. Its protein product is CASSLQGAYYNEQFF.

There are many counts of this clonotype. The rearrangement links TRBV24-1 to TRBJ1-1, with D maybe TRBD1 (5 bases). CDR3 length equals 13 residues. The germline CDR1 and CDR2 sequences are KGHDR and SFDVKD. Between the trimmed V and J ends, which lost 5 bases and 4 bases, there was a span of 10 bases. The CDR3 DNA is TGTGCCACCAGTGGTCGGGGCAGCACTGAAGCTTTCTTT. It translates to CATSGRGSTEAFF.

This clonotype has ten or more counts. This chain links TRBV12-5 with TRBJ1-2, with D possibly being TRBD1 (6 bases). Germline CDR1 reads LGHNT; CDR2 reads FRNRAP. Trimming pared 0 bases from V and 3 bases from J, leaving 11 bases between. This CDR3 region has 15 residues. This CDR3 is CASGLVIGQYYGYTF. The CDR3 nucleotides are TGTGCTAGTGGTTTGGTAATCGGACAGTACTATGGCTACACCTTC.

This clonotype was counted ten times or more. Written as DNA, the CDR3 is TGCGCCAGCAGGACCGACGCCCGAGGGGAGCAGTACTTC. Amino acids: CASRTDARGEQYF. The chain uses TRBV5-1 and TRBJ2-7; tentatively, D is TRBD2 (5 bases). The germline V and J ends were trimmed by 5 bases and 7 bases, with 16 bases remaining between them. The CDR3 has 13 residues. CDR1 and CDR2 from the germline V gene are SGHRS and YFSETQ.

This clonotype was found many times. The DNA for the CDR3 is TGTGCCAGCAGTGAAGACCGGGACAGCCAAGAGACCCAGTACTTC. Its translation: CASSEDRDSQETQYF. The chain links TRBV2 to TRBJ2-5; 7 bases agree with TRBD1. The germline V gene has CDR1 SNHLY and CDR2 FYNNEI. The length of the CDR3 is 15 residues. The trim removed 1 base at V and 1 base at J, leaving 3 bases unmatched.

This clonotype was counted at least ten times. The J gene is TRBJ1-4, the V gene TRBV29-1; D is uncertain. Germline CDR1 SQVTM, CDR2 ANQGSEA. The ends were cut back, 4 bases at V and 6 bases at J, with 9 bases in the middle. The CDR3 totals 12 residues. Written as DNA, the CDR3 is TGCAGCGTTGGAGGGCGATATGAAAAACTGTTTTTT. Translation gives CSVGGRYEKLFF.

Notes on this clonotype: One junction end does not reproduce the germline sequence, and a read error may be involved. V usage is TRBV5-1 and J usage is TRBJ2-1, with 9 bases identical to TRBD1. Germline CDR1 SGHRS, CDR2 YFSETQ. The CDR3 spans 14 residues. Here the CDR3 reads CASSLAHTGGRQFF. DNA of the CDR3: TGTGCCAGCAGCTTGGCTCACACAGGGGGCCGGCAGTTCTTC.

The rearrangement joins TRBV30 to TRBJ1-5; maybe TRBD1 (6 bases). The length of the CDR3 is 14 residues. Germline CDR1 reads GTSNPN; CDR2 reads SVGIG (reference sequence). The V and J ends lost 0 bases and 7 bases respectively, with 13 bases between them. CDR3 sequence: CAWSVSGGSQPQHF. In nucleotides, the CDR3 is TGTGCCTGGAGTGTAAGTGGGGGCTCGCAGCCCCAGCATTTT.

The J gene is TRBJ2-1, the V gene TRBV2, with D perhaps TRBD1 or TRBD2 (5 bases each). The germline gives CDR1 SNHLY, CDR2 FYNNEI. The CDR3 is 15 residues long. V lost 4 bases and J 0 bases, leaving 10 bases between the germline ends. The CDR3 DNA is TGTGCCAGCAGTGCTCGGGGCCTCTCCTACAATGAGCAGTTCTTC. Its protein product is CASSARGLSYNEQFF.

This sequence joins TRBV10-3 and TRBJ1-2; D perhaps matches TRBD1 (5 bases). The V end was cut by 3 bases, the J end by 5 bases, with 16 bases between. The CDR3 runs 15 residues. Germline values: CDR1 ENHRY, CDR2 SYGVKD. CDR3: CAISERGPRPYGYTF. Written as DNA, the CDR3 is TGTGCCATCAGTGAAAGGGGACCGAGGCCATATGGCTACACCTTC.

This clonotype has ten or more counts. The chain joins TRBV12-3 or TRBV12-4 to TRBJ2-7; tentative D call: TRBD2 (6 bases). Trimming took off 6 bases at V and 5 bases at J, with 14 bases between the two ends. The CDR3 sequence is 13 residues long. The DNA of the CDR3 is TGTGCCAGCAGCCGGGGGAGGTTGAACGAGCAGTACTTC. Translation gives CASSRGRLNEQYF.

V gene TRBV3-1 combines with J gene TRBJ2-1; TRBD1 might be the D (5 bases). Germline V gene data show CDR1 as LGHDT and CDR2 as YNNKEL (reference sequence). The ends were cut back, 0 bases at V and 0 bases at J, with 12 bases in the middle. The CDR3 has 17 amino acids. CDR3 bases: TGTGCCAGCAGCCAAGATTGGGGCGGAGCCTCCTACAATGAGCAGTTCTTC. Its translation is CASSQDWGGASYNEQFF.

This clonotype was detected ten times or more. The CDR3 coding sequence is TGTGCCAGCAGTAAAGGGCCCTCTCAGCCCCAGCATTTT. This sequence encodes CASSKGPSQPQHF. V and J are TRBV7-2 and TRBJ1-5, with no clear D. Trimming pared 6 bases from V and 6 bases from J, leaving 12 bases between. Germline CDR1 reads SGHTA; CDR2 reads FQGNSA. This CDR3 spans 13 amino acids.

This clonotype has only a few counts. This may come from a read error, since a much larger clone is one base off. The rearrangement links TRBV6-1 to TRBJ2-7; weak D call: TRBD2 (5 bases). The germline V gene encodes CDR1 MNHNS and CDR2 SASEGT. This CDR3 spans 14 amino acids. The germline V and J ends were trimmed by 8 bases and 3 bases, with 17 bases remaining between them. As DNA, the CDR3 is TGTGCCAGCGGTCCCGAGCGGCGCAGCTACGAGCAGTACTTC. The encoded protein is CASGPERRSYEQYF.

There are many counts of this clonotype. The chain carries TRBV11-2 and TRBJ2-1; 12 nucleotides agree with TRBD2. Germline V gene lookup returns CDR1 SGHAT and CDR2 FQNNGV. V lost 4 bases to trimming and J lost 5 bases; unmatched junction nucleotides: 3. The CDR3 loop spans 15 amino acids. The CDR3 DNA follows: TGTGCCAGCAGCTATAGGACTAGCGGGAACAATGAGCAGTTCTTC. Protein: CASSYRTSGNNEQFF.

This clonotype was counted at least ten times. The chain recombines TRBV18 with TRBJ2-5; 7 bases align to TRBD2. J lost 4 bases, V lost 0 bases, and 2 bases had no gene match. CDR1 KGHSH and CDR2 LQKENI come from the germline V gene. The length of the CDR3 is 14 residues. The CDR3 nucleotides read TGTGCCAGCTCACCACCCGGGAGGCGAGAGACCCAGTACTTC. Translating it yields CASSPPGRRETQYF.

V is TRBV2 and J is TRBJ1-2; 12 bases match TRBD1. The CDR3 is 17 amino acids. Germline V gives CDR1 SNHLY, CDR2 FYNNEI. The V gene end was trimmed by 1 base and the J gene end by 5 bases; junction bases not matched to a gene: 8. The CDR3: CASSEGLGTGGSYGYTF. The CDR3 DNA follows: TGTGCCAGCAGTGAAGGGCTAGGGACAGGGGGCTCGTATGGCTACACCTTC.

The J gene is TRBJ1-1, the V gene TRBV20-1; D ambiguous. Trimming removed 0 bases at V and 4 bases at J, with 6 bases between. The CDR3 consists of 12 residues. Germline CDR1 DFQATT, CDR2 SNEGSKA (reference sequence). CDR3 sequence (DNA): TGCAGTGCTAGAGAGCGGATCACTGAAGCTTTCTTT. As protein: CSARERITEAFF.

This clonotype was seen ten or more times. The chain couples TRBV20-1 to TRBJ1-6; D not resolved. Germline assignment: CDR1 DFQATT and CDR2 SNEGSKA (reference sequence). This CDR3 has 15 residues. V lost 7 bases to trimming and J lost 7 bases, with 20 bases between them. The CDR3 region is CSGPSGSHRNSPLHF. As DNA, the CDR3 is TGCAGTGGGCCCTCCGGGAGCCATCGGAATTCACCCCTCCACTTT.

This clonotype was counted many times. This sequence joins TRBV24-1 and TRBJ1-1; possibly TRBD1 for D (6 bases). Germline V gene lookup returns CDR1 KGHDR and CDR2 SFDVKD. V was shortened by 7 bases and J by 0 bases, with 11 bases between the two germline ends. The CDR3 is made up of 14 amino acids. The CDR3 here is CATSKDSLNTEAFF. The CDR3 DNA reads TGTGCCACCAGCAAGGACAGCCTGAACACTGAAGCTTTCTTT.

The rearrangement links TRBV18 to TRBJ2-2; 8 bases map to TRBD2. The CDR3 is 16 amino acids. V gave up 0 bases and J gave up 5 bases; unmatched junction bases: 5. CDR1 and CDR2 from the germline V gene are KGHSH and LQKENI. The CDR3 protein is CASSPPIAGITGELFF. The CDR3 DNA reads as TGTGCCAGCTCACCACCGATAGCGGGAATTACCGGGGAGCTGTTTTTT. The variable domain in full, with the rest retrieved from reference TRBV18 and TRBJ2-2, is NAGVMQNPRHLVRRRGQEARLRCSPMKGHSHVYWYRQLPEEGLKFMVYLQKENIIDESGMPKERFSAEFPKEGPSILRIQQVVRGDSAAYFCASSPPIAGITGELFFGEGSRLTVL.

This clonotype was counted many times. The chain's CDR3 is CSSPLAGSDEQFF. Written as DNA, the CDR3 is TGCAGTTCCCCTCTAGCGGGATCAGATGAGCAGTTCTTC. The chain links TRBV20-1 to TRBJ2-1, with 9 bases identical to TRBD2. The V segment lost 8 bases and the J segment 8 bases; nucleotides outside the gene matches: 10. The V gene's germline CDR1 is DFQATT and CDR2 SNEGSKA (reference sequence). The CDR3 is 13 amino acids.

In its sample, this clonotype was seen many times. The gene calls are TRBV29-1 and TRBJ2-6; D remains unclear. The germline V gene encodes CDR1 SQVTM and CDR2 ANQGSEA. This CDR3 has 13 amino acids. With 6 bases removed from V and 1 base from J, the gap between germline ends came to 7 bases. CDR3 nucleotide sequence: TGCAGCGTGGCGCGATCTGGGGCCAACGTCCTGACTTTC. Translation: CSVARSGANVLTF.